Below are 25 T cell receptor beta chains sequenced from a single sample in a study of blood T cell repertoires in COVID-19. Assay used: immunoSEQ multiplex PCR; TCRdb lists only in-frame clones, some missing. The repertoire holds 250,000 to 300,000 clones, with roughly 91% as singletons. Sequences were obtained from PBMCs or T cells enriched from blood (not recorded which). All receptors come from a woman between 50 and 59 years old who had been exposed to COVID-19.

The chain carries TRBV5-1 and TRBJ2-1; maybe TRBD1 (6 bases). The CDR3 loop spans 13 amino acids. The germline V and J ends were trimmed by 1 base and 4 bases, with 6 bases remaining between them. In germline, CDR1 is SGHRS, CDR2 YFSETQ. Here the CDR3 reads CASSLTGYNEQFF. As DNA, the CDR3 is TGCGCCAGCAGCTTGACAGGGTACAATGAGCAGTTCTTC.

This sequence joins TRBV29-1 and TRBJ2-6; no firm D call. The ends were cut back, 6 bases at V and 2 bases at J, with 8 bases in the middle. CDR1 is SQVTM, CDR2 ANQGSEA, per germline. CDR3 size: 13 residues. CDR3 protein: CSVPLTGANVLTF. CDR3 bases: TGCAGCGTCCCCCTAACTGGGGCCAACGTCCTGACTTTC.

The CDR3, as DNA: TGTGCCAGTAGTCATGGGACAGGGCAGAGCTATGGCTACACCTTC. Its translation is CASSHGTGQSYGYTF. The chain couples TRBV19 to TRBJ1-2; 9 nucleotides match TRBD1. The CDR3 is 15 amino acids. V trimming: 5 bases; J trimming: 4 bases; junction bases outside the gene matches: 8. Germline CDR1 and CDR2: LNHDA and SQIVND (reference sequence).

CDR3 coding DNA: TGTGCCAGCAGTTCCCCCTCGGGGGGGGTGCGGACAGATACGCAGTATTTT. Translating gives CASSSPSGGVRTDTQYF. This chain links TRBV28 with TRBJ2-3; 8 bases fit TRBD2. CDR1 and CDR2 (germline): MDHEN, SYDVKM. The CDR3 sequence is 17 residues long. The V and J ends lost 4 bases and 3 bases, in that order; junction bases with no gene match: 12.

This clone was counted once. The V gene is TRBV7-6, the J gene TRBJ2-7; TRBD2 agrees at 12 bases. The J segment lost 3 bases and the V segment lost 2 bases, leaving 2 bases of the junction unmatched. Germline-derived CDR1 and CDR2 are SGHVS and FNYEAQ. This CDR3 region has 15 residues. The DNA of the CDR3 is TGTGCCAGCAGCTTACTAGCGGGGGGGGTCTACGAGCAGTACTTC. This sequence encodes CASSLLAGGVYEQYF.

This chain links TRBV4-2 with TRBJ2-3, with D hard to call. Germline CDR1 reads LGHNA; CDR2 reads YNFKEQ. V was cut by 2 bases and J by 2 bases, with 8 bases left in between. The CDR3 has 14 amino acids. DNA of the CDR3: TGTGCCAGCAGCCAACCGGGTATCACAGATACGCAGTATTTT. It encodes CASSQPGITDTQYF.

This chain joins TRBV25-1 and TRBJ1-1, with D uncertain. The CDR3 has 13 residues. Germline V gene sequence: CDR1 MGHDK, CDR2 SYGVNS. V lost 0 bases, J lost 10 bases, and 12 bases lay in between. CDR3 DNA sequence: TGTGCCAGCAGTGAATATGGCCGAAACCCAGCTTTCTTT. It yields the protein CASSEYGRNPAFF.

The genes are TRBV5-5 and TRBJ2-1; the match to TRBD1 covers 9 bases. After removal of 4 bases from V and 3 bases from J, the junction contained 5 bases not matched to a gene. The CDR3 covers 15 residues. Germline CDR1 and CDR2: SGHKS and YYEKEE (reference sequence). The CDR3 loop reads CASSQTGGGYNEQFF. CDR3 DNA: TGTGCCAGCAGCCAGACAGGGGGAGGCTACAATGAGCAGTTCTTC.

The rearrangement joins TRBV5-1 to TRBJ1-5; the match to TRBD1 covers 8 bases. The V and J ends lost 1 base and 3 bases, in that order; junction bases with no gene match: 3. The CDR3 is 15 amino acids. Germline lookup yields CDR1 SGHRS and CDR2 YFSETQ. The CDR3 protein is CASSLQGANNQPQHF. CDR3 sequence (DNA): TGCGCCAGCAGCTTGCAGGGGGCGAACAATCAGCCCCAGCATTTT.

The V gene is TRBV7-8, the J gene TRBJ1-5, with a tentative D call TRBD1 (6 bases). The CDR3 covers 16 residues. Per the germline V gene, CDR1 is SGHVS and CDR2 is FQNEAQ. V lost 1 base and J lost 1, with 11 bases in between. The CDR3 loop reads CASSLVSQGSNQPQHF. The CDR3 DNA follows: TGTGCCAGCAGCTTAGTTTCGCAGGGGAGCAATCAGCCCCAGCATTTT.

The rearrangement links TRBV5-8 to TRBJ1-2, with TRBD1 matching 10 bases. The V gene's germline CDR1 is SGHTS and CDR2 YDEGEE. The trim removed 4 bases at V and 9 bases at J, leaving 9 bases unmatched. This CDR3 spans 14 amino acids. CDR3 DNA: TGTGCCAGCAGCCGGGACAGGGGAAGTAGGAGCTACACCTTC. This codes for CASSRDRGSRSYTF. Based on the CDR3 plus reference TRBV5-8 and TRBJ1-2, the full variable domain is EAGVTQSPTHLIKTRGQQATLRCSPISGHTSVYWYQQALGLGLQFLLWYDEGEERNRGNFPPRFSGRQFPNYSSELNVNALELEDSALYLCASSRDRGSRSYTFGSGTRLTVV.

The V gene is TRBV5-6, the J gene TRBJ2-7, with a tentative D call TRBD1 (6 bases). From germline, CDR1 is SGHDT and CDR2 YYEEEE. V was trimmed by 4 bases and J by 6 bases, leaving 11 bases between them. The CDR3 length is 12 residues. The CDR3 sequence: CASSPAGAEQYF. CDR3 coding DNA: TGTGCCAGCAGCCCCGCAGGGGCCGAGCAGTACTTC.

The rearrangement uses TRBV12-3 or TRBV12-4 and TRBJ1-2, with TRBD1 matching 7 bases. The CDR3 spans 13 residues. Losses at the gene ends were 1 base for V and 8 bases for J; bases not matched to a gene: 4. CDR3 amino acids: CASSLGQGEGYTF. The CDR3 nucleotides read TGTGCCAGCAGTTTAGGCCAGGGGGAGGGCTACACCTTC.

The chain has TRBV10-3 and TRBJ2-2; a weak D match, TRBD2 (6 bases). Trimming left V 2 bases short and J 4 bases short, with 14 bases between. CDR3 length equals 16 residues. Germline lookup yields CDR1 ENHRY and CDR2 SYGVKD. CDR3 region: CAISEPWAAGTGELFF. The CDR3 nucleotides read TGTGCCATCAGTGAGCCGTGGGCAGCGGGCACCGGGGAGCTGTTTTTT.

The chain links TRBV25-1 to TRBJ1-6; no reliable D call. Trimming took off 0 bases at V and 7 bases at J, with 10 bases between the two ends. The CDR3 covers 15 residues. Germline lookup yields CDR1 MGHDK and CDR2 SYGVNS. CDR3 in amino acids: CASSEYGVLNSPLHF. In DNA, the CDR3 is TGTGCCAGCAGTGAATACGGGGTCCTAAATTCACCCCTCCACTTT. The full variable domain, in which reference TRBV25-1 and TRBJ1-6 provide the parts outside the CDR3, is EADIYQTPRYLVIGTGKKITLECSQTMGHDKMYWYQQDPGMELHLIHYSYGVNSTEKGDLSSESTVSRIRTEHFPLTLESARPSHTSQYLCASSEYGVLNSPLHFGNGTRLTVT.

V is TRBV5-1 and J is TRBJ1-2, with TRBD1 matching 9 bases. With V trimmed by 4 bases and J by 8 bases, 15 bases remained unmatched. Germline V gene lookup returns CDR1 SGHRS and CDR2 YFSETQ. The CDR3 length is 16 residues. This chain's CDR3 is CASSPGGLAGTGGYTF. The CDR3, as DNA: TGCGCCAGCAGCCCAGGAGGCCTGGCGGGGACAGGGGGCTACACCTTC.

This chain links TRBV11-2 with TRBJ2-7; D is uncertain. CDR1 is SGHAT and CDR2 is FQNNGV in the germline V gene. This CDR3 contains 12 residues. V lost 5 bases, J lost 4 bases, and 9 bases lay in between. The CDR3 here is CASSRTEYEQYF. For the CDR3, the DNA is TGTGCCAGCAGCCGTACAGAGTACGAGCAGTACTTC.

This clone was counted once. The J gene is TRBJ1-1, the V gene TRBV5-6, with D perhaps matching TRBD1 (6 bases). The CDR3 contains 16 residues. Per the germline V gene, CDR1 is SGHDT and CDR2 is YYEEEE. Trimming took 6 bases from V and 3 from J, leaving 21 bases between them. The CDR3 region is CASTFGPQGLDTEAFF. CDR3 nucleotides: TGTGCCAGCACCTTCGGACCTCAGGGGTTGGACACTGAAGCTTTCTTT.

The CDR3 DNA follows: TGTGCCAGTTTTCCTCCCCTCGGGAACACTGAAGCTTTCTTT. It translates to CASFPPLGNTEAFF. V gene TRBV28 combines with J gene TRBJ1-1; D unclear. The V gene's germline CDR1 is MDHEN and CDR2 SYDVKM. The V end was cut by 9 bases, the J end by 1 base, with 15 bases between. The CDR3 totals 14 residues.

This clone showed up just once. The J gene is TRBJ2-7, the V gene TRBV29-1, with D possibly matching TRBD1 (6 bases). With 7 bases removed from V and 3 bases from J, the gap between germline ends came to 13 bases. The CDR3 covers 12 residues. Germline V gives CDR1 SQVTM, CDR2 ANQGSEA. CDR3 DNA sequence: TGCAGCGCTTTGGGACAAAACTACGAGCAGTACTTC. Its translation: CSALGQNYEQYF.

The rearrangement uses TRBV5-6 and TRBJ1-1; unclear D gene. Trimming removed 4 bases at V and 0 bases at J, with 7 bases between. The CDR3 is 13 amino acids. CDR1 is SGHDT and CDR2 is YYEEEE in the germline V gene. The CDR3 DNA sequence: TGTGCCAGCAGCCCCGTCCTGAACACTGAAGCTTTCTTT. It yields the protein CASSPVLNTEAFF.

The V gene is TRBV21-1, the J gene TRBJ2-4; the table calls TRBD2, which could not be checked here. TRBV21-1 corresponds to a pseudogene. The length of the CDR3 is 20 residues. In DNA, the CDR3 is TGTGCCAGCAGCGGCGGACTAGCGGGGGACCCCAGCCTAGCCAAAAACATTCAGTACTTC. Translating it yields CASSGGLAGDPSLAKNIQYF.

The chain couples TRBV4-1 to TRBJ2-1, with D maybe TRBD1 (5 bases). CDR1 MGHRA and CDR2 YSYEKL come from the germline V gene. This CDR3 has 15 amino acids. V was pared by 1 base and J by 0 bases, with 7 bases between. DNA of the CDR3: TGCGCCAGCAGCCAAGGAGACAGCTCCTACAATGAGCAGTTCTTC. Protein sequence: CASSQGDSSYNEQFF.

This clone was seen only a few times. The rearrangement links TRBV3-1 (or the pseudogene TRBV3-2) to TRBJ2-2; D is ambiguous. In germline, CDR1 is LGHDT, CDR2 YNNKEL (reference sequence). Deletions cut 4 bases from V and 4 bases from J, with 13 bases between. This CDR3 has 15 residues. The CDR3 protein is CASSPRGPGTGELFF. CDR3 DNA: TGTGCCAGCAGCCCCAGAGGCCCGGGCACCGGGGAGCTGTTTTTT.

The chain's CDR3 is CASTQLGGEQFF. The CDR3 DNA reads as TGTGCCAGCACCCAGCTGGGAGGGGAGCAGTTCTTC. The genes are TRBV7-2 and TRBJ2-1, with 7 bases identical to TRBD2. V gave up 7 bases and J gave up 10 bases; unmatched junction bases: 7. CDR1 is SGHTA, CDR2 FQGNSA, per germline. The CDR3 consists of 12 residues.